This TCR beta chain stems from a study of T cell clonality in common variable immunodeficiency. The sample holds a few counts of this clone. Caucasian heritage predominated among both patients and controls. Heparinized whole blood, 5 to 8 ml, came from each donor. Profiling relied on immunoSEQ multiplex PCR, and the TCRdb table lists in-frame clones only, not all of them. This sample has more than 35,000 clones, each found more than once. Material for sequencing was peripheral blood mononuclear cells. The TCR sequence derives from a person aged 18 to 75 in good health.

The CDR3 loop reads CASSRRGTEAFF. The sequenced part of the CDR3 DNA is TGCGCCAGCAGCCGACGGGGCACTGAA. This rearrangement joins TRBV5-1 to TRBJ1-1; no reliable D call. From the germline J gene comes the end of the CDR3, since the read stops 3 residues before it. The V gene's germline CDR1 is SGHRS and CDR2 YFSETQ. Trimming cost V 4 bases and J 4 bases, with 8 bases left between them. CDR3 length: 12 residues.